This TCR beta chain stems from a study of PD-L1 blockade in urothelial cancer. Turning to the study itself: Male patients with bladder-origin urothelial cancer numbered about nine tenths of the roughly 29. T cells were recovered from blood samples at a median of roughly 130,000.

Each PCR received spiked synthetic TCR analog templates. Measured with immunoSEQ multiplex PCR; TCRdb has only the in-frame clones, and not every one. The sample carries some 23,000 clones, approximately 82% recorded once. Time point reported: peripheral blood 6 weeks after treatment start. CDR3 length equals 15 residues. Trimming took 4 bases from V and 2 from J, leaving 12 bases between them. In germline, CDR1 is MDHEN, CDR2 SYDVKM. Sequences were derived from PBMCs, sampled around atezolizumab (anti-PD-L1) treatment. The sequence derives from a man aged 65 to 85 with urothelial cancer. The V call is TRBV28, the J call TRBJ1-3, with D perhaps matching TRBD1 (5 bases). The CDR3 loop is CASSSPRAAGNTIYF. The DNA for the CDR3 is TGTGCCAGCAGTTCCCCCAGGGCGGCTGGAAACACCATATATTTT. Full variable domain (rest looked up from reference TRBV28 and TRBJ1-3): DVKVTQSSRYLVKRTGEKVFLECVQDMDHENMFWYRQDPGLGLRLIYFSYDVKMKEKGDIPEGYSVSREKKERFSLILESASTNQTSMYLCASSSPRAAGNTIYFGEGSWLTVV.